This TCR beta chain was sequenced in a study of blood T cell repertoires in COVID-19. Whole-study context: Specimens from acute and convalescent COVID-19 originated in the United States, Italy and Spain. The cDNA or gDNA used as material had been derived from T cells, B-cell-depleted T cells, or PBMCs.

Authors' methods: It was from reference gene primer amplification that nucleated cell counts were estimated. Sequencing was performed with immunoSEQ multiplex PCR; in TCRdb, only in-frame clones are kept and a portion is missing. From that table come the V and J calls and clone size; the DNA was used to work out D and trimming. Found here are over 100,000 clones, approximately 81% of them singletons; the top ten hold about 8.4%. The germline V gene has CDR1 SGHRS and CDR2 YFSETQ. This CDR3 has 13 residues. The V gene lost 5 bases and the J gene lost 5 bases, with 11 bases spanning the gap. Sequenced input: peripheral blood. The sequence was collected from a woman aged 55-75 years with active or convalescent COVID-19. This chain uses TRBV5-1 with TRBJ1-5; D remains unclear. For the CDR3, the DNA is TGCGCCAGCAGTTTAGAGTTGGATCAGCCCCAGCATTTT. Protein product: CASSLELDQPQHF.